This T cell receptor (beta chain) was captured in a study of T cell responses to AZD1222 COVID-19 vaccine. Findings of the study overall: Spike-specific TCRs gained breadth and depth after people received two AZD1222 doses. Without day 14 samples, only post-peak T cell repertoires were studied. White British ancestry dominated among donors, who included more females, and clonal diversity was possibly underestimated.

The protocol was immunoSEQ multiplex PCR, while the TCRdb copy is restricted to in-frame clones and leaves out a portion. Found here are 70,000 or so clones, about four fifths of them singletons; the top ten hold around 25%. About this clone: What it binds is unknown.

Trimming cost V 3 bases and J 5 bases, with 14 bases left between them. CDR1 SGHNT and CDR2 YYREEE come from the germline V gene (reference sequence). The CDR3 covers 14 residues. This sequence joins TRBV5-4 and TRBJ1-1; D ambiguous. The specimen comprised peripheral blood, sampled on day 0 of MenACWY control vaccination. The TCR sequence derives from an adult in good health. The CDR3 bases are TGTGCCAGCAGCTCCCCTCAGTCGAGAACTGAAGCTTTCTTT. It translates to CASSSPQSRTEAFF.